The T cell receptor beta chain described here comes from a study of graft-versus-host responses after intestinal transplantation. The overall study: Anti-thymocyte globulin was used for induction in all recipients, who then took tacrolimus and steroids for roughly 3 years. Broader study findings: Patients with graft-donor T cell macrochimerism had high graft-versus-host to host-versus-graft clonal ratios in allografts.

Processed graft tissue released its intraepithelial and lamina propria lymphocytes. Using immunoSEQ multiplex PCR, the repertoire was profiled, and TCRdb retains in-frame clones only, with some absent. The data contain some 3,500 clones, 79% of them singletons. This CDR3 region has 15 residues. Trimming took 2 bases from V and 6 from J, leaving 18 bases between them. Germline-derived CDR1 and CDR2 are SGHRS and YFSETQ. With respect to this clone: Its target is not known.

The input for sequencing was ileum tissue, taken approximately 18 and 21 days after intestinal transplantation. This TCR was recovered from a human patient who received an intestinal transplant, so some T cells may come from the graft donor. The V gene is TRBV5-1, the J gene TRBJ2-7, with D perhaps TRBD1 (5 bases). The CDR3 region is CASSLGQTLRGEQYF. CDR3 sequence (DNA): TGCGCCAGCAGCTTAGGGCAGACCCTAAGGGGCGAGCAGTACTTC.